The T cell receptor (beta chain) described here comes from a study of post-analysis software for immune sequencing data. Study in general: Patients with relapsing-remitting, secondary progressive and progressive-relapsing multiple sclerosis courses were all represented.

Unique molecular identifiers had been added to the TCR beta cDNA libraries. Some 500,000 cDNA molecules were recovered from an input of 1 to 10 million T cells. TCRdb reprocessed the PCR reads via MiXCR and lists one record per CDR3 protein. The sample has about 190,000 distinct CDR3 sequences; 25% to 30% are singletons. General study findings and limits: Significantly lower normalized Chao1 diversity was seen in multiple sclerosis patients than in controls. Samples from a shared batch, those prepared together, strongly co-clustered by F measure. Higher frequency in patients than in controls was seen for roughly five TRBV segments, with TRBV5-6, TRBV5-1 and TRBV20-1 among them.

V was trimmed by 1 base and J by 0 bases, leaving 13 bases between them. The germline V gene encodes CDR1 LGHNA and CDR2 YNFKEQ. The CDR3 runs 16 residues. In its sample, this clonotype was seen once. Its target is unknown. The sequenced sample consisted of blood. The chain recombines TRBV4-2 with TRBJ2-7; D gene ambiguous. This clonotype was sampled from a girl aged 2-17 years with multiple sclerosis. Here the CDR3 reads CASSQGQTSLSYEQYF. The CDR3 DNA reads as TGTGCCAGCAGCCAAGGCCAAACCTCACTCTCCTACGAGCAGTACTTC.